These 19 T cell receptor beta chains were sequenced from one sample in a study of radiotherapy plus CTLA-4 blockade in lung cancer. Repertoires were generated with immunoSEQ multiplex PCR, while TCRdb's copy carries only in-frame clones and drops some. The sample lists around 40,000 clones, about 70% occurring once. The sample here was peripheral blood, taken from a patient treated with radiotherapy plus ipilimumab. The receptors come from a human donor with non-small cell lung cancer who had stable disease on radiotherapy plus ipilimumab.

CDR3 sequence (DNA): TGTGCCAGCAGTGGGGTTCGACAGCGTGAAGCTTTCTTT. Protein product: CASSGVRQREAFF. The chain combines TRBV25-1 with TRBJ1-1; the D gene is possibly TRBD1 (5 bases). Germline V gives CDR1 MGHDK, CDR2 SYGVNS. This CDR3 region has 13 residues. The V end lost 4 bases, the J end lost 7 bases, and 13 bases lay between the germline ends. Full variable domain (missing parts from reference TRBV25-1 and TRBJ1-1): EADIYQTPRYLVIGTGKKITLECSQTMGHDKMYWYQQDPGMELHLIHYSYGVNSTEKGDLSSESTVSRIRTEHFPLTLESARPSHTSQYLCASSGVRQREAFFGQGTRLTVV.

This chain connects TRBV2 to TRBJ2-1; perhaps TRBD1 as D (6 bases). Germline-derived CDR1 and CDR2 are SNHLY and FYNNEI. The CDR3 is 16 residues long. The V gene lost 2 bases and the J gene lost 4 bases, with 15 bases spanning the gap. CDR3 DNA: TGTGCCAGCAGTGAACTTTTGGGGGCCGAATACAATGAGCAGTTCTTC. Translation: CASSELLGAEYNEQFF.

The V gene is TRBV5-1, the J gene TRBJ2-7, with no clear D. This CDR3 has 14 residues. V lost 0 bases to trimming and J lost 4 bases, with 11 bases between them. The V gene's germline CDR1 is SGHRS and CDR2 YFSETQ. CDR3 in DNA: TGCGCCAGCAGCTTGGCGTCAGGTCCTTACGAGCAGTACTTC. Translated, it gives CASSLASGPYEQYF.

This clone was picked up one time. This sequence joins TRBV5-4 and TRBJ1-1; D remains unclear. Germline CDR1 and CDR2: SGHNT and YYREEE (reference sequence). Trimming left V 0 bases short and J 0 bases short, with 6 bases between. This CDR3 is 14 amino acids long. Written as DNA, the CDR3 is TGTGCCAGCAGCTTGGACGGTATGAACACTGAAGCTTTCTTT. Translation gives CASSLDGMNTEAFF.

This chain connects TRBV29-1 to TRBJ2-3; tentative D call: TRBD2 (6 bases). The ends were cut back, 4 bases at V and 4 bases at J, with 18 bases in the middle. The CDR3 runs 15 residues. Looked up from germline, CDR1 is SQVTM and CDR2 is ANQGSEA. The CDR3 reads CSVARSPAGPDTQYF. The CDR3 DNA is TGCAGCGTTGCTCGTTCCCCAGCGGGCCCAGATACGCAGTATTTT.

V gene TRBV19 combines with J gene TRBJ1-3, with D perhaps TRBD1 (5 bases). Trimming cost V 5 bases and J 3 bases, with 8 bases left between them. The CDR3 contains 13 residues. Germline V lookup: CDR1 LNHDA, CDR2 SQIVND (reference sequence). CDR3 in amino acids: CASSVQGGNTIYF. CDR3 DNA: TGTGCCAGTAGTGTGCAGGGTGGAAACACCATATATTTT.

This clone was counted once. The V and J genes are TRBV29-1 and TRBJ2-3; TRBD1 matches 8 bases. The CDR3 is made up of 14 amino acids. Germline V gene data show CDR1 as SQVTM and CDR2 as ANQGSEA. V lost 6 bases and J lost 5; bases outside the gene matches: 10. The CDR3 coding sequence is TGCAGCGTCCGAGGGGTACAGGGGGGAGATACGCAGTATTTT. Its translation is CSVRGVQGGDTQYF.

V gene TRBV30 combines with J gene TRBJ1-2; 7 bases map to TRBD1. Germline V gene lookup returns CDR1 GTSNPN and CDR2 SVGIG (reference sequence). Losses at the gene ends were 7 bases for V and 6 bases for J; bases not matched to a gene: 8. The CDR3 contains 12 residues. In DNA form, the CDR3 reads TGTGCCTCTACAGGGGCACGGGATGGCTACACCTTC. It is translated as CASTGARDGYTF.

The rearrangement joins TRBV19 to TRBJ1-5; D gene unclear. This CDR3 region has 14 residues. Trimming removed 1 base at V and 9 bases at J, with 13 bases between. The germline gives CDR1 LNHDA, CDR2 SQIVND (reference sequence). In DNA form, the CDR3 reads TGTGCCAGTAGTATAGTTGAGGGTTTAGGGCCCCAGCATTTT. Protein sequence: CASSIVEGLGPQHF.

Here the CDR3 DNA reads TGTGCCAATACAGGGGGCGCGATCTTCTTC. This sequence encodes CANTGGAIFF. The J gene is TRBJ2-1, the V gene TRBV6-4, with TRBD1 matching over 9 bases. CDR3 size: 10 residues. V dropped 10 bases and J dropped 16; count of bases not matched to a gene: 8. Germline-derived CDR1 and CDR2 are MRHNA and SNTAGT.

V is TRBV18 and J is TRBJ1-1; 9 nucleotides match TRBD1. The CDR3 has 15 residues. V shed 4 bases, J shed 3 bases, and the junction held 6 bases outside the gene matches. CDR1 is KGHSH, CDR2 LQKENI, per germline. The DNA of the CDR3 is TGTGCCAGCTCACGCGGGACAGGGCAGGACACTGAAGCTTTCTTT. Residues: CASSRGTGQDTEAFF.

V and J are TRBV4-3 and TRBJ1-6, with unresolved D. CDR1 is LGHNA and CDR2 is YSLEER in the germline V gene. The CDR3 has 15 amino acids. V lost 1 base and J lost 4, with 8 bases in between. The CDR3 protein is CASSQAPNYNSPLHF. CDR3 bases: TGCGCCAGCAGCCAAGCCCCAAATTATAATTCACCCCTCCACTTT.

The chain couples TRBV7-2 to TRBJ2-5, with D uncertain. The CDR3 has 13 amino acids. In germline, CDR1 is SGHTA, CDR2 FQGNSA. The germline V and J ends were trimmed by 4 bases and 7 bases, with 13 bases remaining between them. DNA for the CDR3: TGTGCCAGCAGCTCCCCCGTAGTCGGGACCCAGTACTTC. Protein: CASSSPVVGTQYF.

This clone came up a few times. CDR3 region: CAISDPGGVVTDTQYF. DNA for the CDR3: TGTGCCATCAGTGACCCGGGGGGGGTGGTCACAGATACGCAGTATTTT. The chain uses TRBV10-3 and TRBJ2-3, with 8 positions matching TRBD2. The CDR3 loop spans 16 amino acids. Per the germline V gene, CDR1 is ENHRY and CDR2 is SYGVKD. Losses at the gene ends were 3 bases for V and 2 bases for J; bases not matched to a gene: 7.

The CDR3 region is CASSYGQGIEGYTF. CDR3 coding DNA: TGTGCCAGCAGTTACGGGCAGGGAATAGAGGGCTACACCTTC. This chain uses TRBV6-5 with TRBJ1-2; D perhaps matches TRBD1 (5 bases). Trimming took off 2 bases at V and 8 bases at J, with 15 bases between the two ends. Germline CDR1 reads MNHEY; CDR2 reads SVGAGI. This CDR3 is 14 amino acids long.

Notes on this clone: At the DNA level, this CDR3 is encoded by other sequences in the same sample as well. V and J are TRBV4-1 and TRBJ1-2; weak D call: TRBD1 (6 bases). In germline, CDR1 is MGHRA, CDR2 YSYEKL. This CDR3 is built from 15 residues. V lost 4 bases and J lost 2, with 14 bases in between. The CDR3 sequence: CASSPMGQGNYGYTF. The CDR3 region has the DNA TGCGCCAGCAGCCCGATGGGGCAGGGGAACTATGGCTACACCTTC.

The chain employs TRBV25-1 and TRBJ1-3, with D tentatively TRBD1 (5 bases). Looked up from germline, CDR1 is MGHDK and CDR2 is SYGVNS. V gave up 3 bases and J gave up 9 bases, with 12 bases separating them. The CDR3 sequence is 13 residues long. The CDR3 region is CASSDPGKGTIYF. CDR3 nucleotides: TGTGCCAGCAGTGACCCAGGGAAAGGCACCATATATTTT.

V and J are TRBV12-2 and TRBJ1-2; no check of the table's D call, TRBD1, against the DNA was made. TRBV12-2 is reported as a pseudogene. The CDR3 sequence is 17 residues long. The CDR3 is CASRLSKDRPTNYGYTF. CDR3 bases: TGTGCAAGTCGCTTATCGAAGGACAGGCCGACTAACTATGGCTACACCTTC.

The CDR3: CASSRYPGTSTDTQYF. In nucleotides, the CDR3 is TGCGCCAGCAGCCGCTACCCAGGAACTAGCACAGATACGCAGTATTTT. The chain uses TRBV5-1 and TRBJ2-3, with unresolved D. From germline, CDR1 is SGHRS and CDR2 YFSETQ. The CDR3 spans 16 residues. Trimming removed 4 bases at V and 0 bases at J, with 15 bases between.